Each of the 10 T cell receptor beta chains below was sequenced from the same sample in a study of molecular identifiers for immune sequencing clone quantification. TCRdb re-called the PCR reads with MiXCR, one entry per CDR3 protein. The table shows around 480,000 distinct CDR3 sequences, with 20% to 25% occurring only once. Sequenced input: naive CD8+ T cells from blood, with Jurkat cell RNA spiked in. Sample subset: FACS-sorted CD8+CD4-CCR7+CD45RA+ naive T cells. The origin of the receptors is a human donor in good health. Some libraries in this study had Jurkat cell RNA spiked in.

DNA for the CDR3: TGTGCCAGCAGTTTACTTGCGGGGTCATCGGGTGAGCAGTTCTTC. This codes for CASSLLAGSSGEQFF. The V call is TRBV27, the J call TRBJ2-1, with D perhaps matching TRBD2 (6 bases). Trimming shortened V by 2 bases and J by 9 bases, and 17 bases separated the two germline ends. The length of the CDR3 is 15 residues. Germline V gene data show CDR1 as MNHEY and CDR2 as SMNVEV (reference sequence).

V is TRBV23-1 and J is TRBJ2-7; D call uncertain. TRBV23-1 is reported as an ORF; its role is uncertain. The V gene lost 3 bases and the J gene lost 3 bases, with 18 bases spanning the gap. The CDR3 covers 16 residues. This chain's CDR3 is CASSHRHPATYYEQYF. The CDR3 nucleotides read TGCGCCAGCAGTCATCGGCATCCCGCAACGTACTACGAGCAGTACTTC.

This chain joins TRBV12-3 or TRBV12-4 and TRBJ2-3; D perhaps matches TRBD1 (7 bases). The CDR3 covers 15 residues. Trimming removed 5 bases from V and 0 bases from J, with 12 bases in between. The DNA for the CDR3 is TGTGCCAGCAGTGCCCAGGGGGGTAGCACAGATACGCAGTATTTT. This codes for CASSAQGGSTDTQYF.

This clonotype occurred a few times. The rearrangement uses TRBV20-1 and TRBJ2-7, with 7 nucleotides matching TRBD2. Germline trimming cut 8 bases from V and 1 base from J; bases unmatched to any gene: 11. Germline CDR1 DFQATT, CDR2 SNEGSKA (reference sequence). This CDR3 spans 14 amino acids. Here the CDR3 reads CSPTDGGSSYEQYF. The CDR3 DNA is TGCAGTCCCACCGATGGCGGGAGTTCCTACGAGCAGTACTTC.

This chain connects TRBV3-1 to TRBJ1-2; maybe TRBD1 (5 bases). CDR1 is LGHDT and CDR2 is YNNKEL in the germline V gene (reference sequence). Trimming pared 2 bases from V and 2 bases from J, leaving 12 bases between. CDR3 length: 15 amino acids. The CDR3 DNA is TGTGCCAGCAGCCAAAGGGGAGTGGTGAACTATGGCTACACCTTC. Protein sequence: CASSQRGVVNYGYTF.

This clonotype was seen at least ten times. The chain uses TRBV25-1 and TRBJ1-1; D might be TRBD1 (5 bases). Germline CDR1 and CDR2: MGHDK and SYGVNS. Trimming took 1 base from V and 7 from J, leaving 13 bases between them. The CDR3 loop spans 14 amino acids. CDR3 residues: CASSESRAGFEAFF. The CDR3 bases are TGTGCCAGCAGTGAATCCAGGGCTGGCTTTGAAGCTTTCTTT.

Only a few counts were recorded for this clonotype. CDR3 DNA sequence: TGTGCCAGCAGCTCCGGACAGAACTATGGCTACACCTTC. Translating gives CASSSGQNYGYTF. The chain carries TRBV7-9 and TRBJ1-2, with a possible D match to TRBD1 (6 bases). CDR3 length: 13 amino acids. Germline V gene data show CDR1 as SEHNR and CDR2 as FQNEAQ (reference sequence). The V gene lost 4 bases and the J gene lost 2 bases, with 8 bases spanning the gap.

For this clonotype: A much bigger clone sits one base away, suggesting this may be a read error. The chain has TRBV2 and TRBJ1-1; no reliable D call. The CDR3 length is 15 residues. Germline CDR1 is SNHLY and CDR2 is FYNNEI. The CDR3 loop is CASSEMGKGSTGAFF. The DNA of the CDR3 is TGTGCCAGCAGTGAAATGGGAAAGGGAAGCACTGGAGCTTTCTTT.

This clonotype was observed at least ten times. This chain joins TRBV4-1 and TRBJ1-1; D gene ambiguous. The germline V gene encodes CDR1 MGHRA and CDR2 YSYEKL. The CDR3 spans 15 residues. V lost 1 base and J lost 1, with 10 bases in between. The CDR3 coding sequence is TGCGCCAGCAGCCAAGCCCCAGATTCGAACACTGAAGCTTTCTTT. This codes for CASSQAPDSNTEAFF.

This clonotype was found many times. The chain has TRBV7-2 and TRBJ2-3; D ambiguous. The germline V and J ends were trimmed by 6 bases and 2 bases, with 21 bases remaining between them. This CDR3 region has 17 residues. The germline gives CDR1 SGHTA, CDR2 FQGNSA. CDR3 region: CASSLERPGYATDTQYF. The CDR3 nucleotides are TGTGCCAGCAGTCTCGAAAGGCCAGGATACGCCACAGATACGCAGTATTTT.